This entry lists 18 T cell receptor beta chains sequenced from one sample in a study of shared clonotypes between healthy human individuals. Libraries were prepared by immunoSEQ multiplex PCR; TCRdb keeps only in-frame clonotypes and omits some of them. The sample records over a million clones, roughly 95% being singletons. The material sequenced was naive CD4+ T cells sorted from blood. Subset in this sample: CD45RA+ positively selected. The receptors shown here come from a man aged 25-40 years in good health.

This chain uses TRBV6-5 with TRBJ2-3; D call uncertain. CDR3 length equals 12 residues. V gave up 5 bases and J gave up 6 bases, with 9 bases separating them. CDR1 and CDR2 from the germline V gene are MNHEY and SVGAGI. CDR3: CASSTAGDTQYF. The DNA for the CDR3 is TGTGCCAGCAGTACGGCTGGGGATACGCAGTATTTT.

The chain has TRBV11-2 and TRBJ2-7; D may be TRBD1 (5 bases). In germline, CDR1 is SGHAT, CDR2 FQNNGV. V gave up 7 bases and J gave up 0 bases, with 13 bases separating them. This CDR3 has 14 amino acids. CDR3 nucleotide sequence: TGTGCCAGCACCTACAGGTTTCCCTCCTACGAGCAGTACTTC. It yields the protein CASTYRFPSYEQYF.

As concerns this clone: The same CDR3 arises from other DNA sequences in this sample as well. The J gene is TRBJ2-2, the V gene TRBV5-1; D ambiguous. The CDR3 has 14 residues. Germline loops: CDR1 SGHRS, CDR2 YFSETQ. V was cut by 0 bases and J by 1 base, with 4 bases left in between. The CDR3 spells CASSLAQNTGELFF. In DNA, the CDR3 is TGCGCCAGCAGCTTGGCCCAGAACACCGGGGAGCTGTTTTTT.

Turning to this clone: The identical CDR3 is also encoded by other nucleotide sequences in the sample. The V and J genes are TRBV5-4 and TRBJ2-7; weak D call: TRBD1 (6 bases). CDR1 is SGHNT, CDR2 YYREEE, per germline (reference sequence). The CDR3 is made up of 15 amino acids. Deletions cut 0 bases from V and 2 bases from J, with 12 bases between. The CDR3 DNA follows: TGTGCCAGCAGCTTGGTGGGGACACTAACCTACGAGCAGTACTTC. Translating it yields CASSLVGTLTYEQYF.

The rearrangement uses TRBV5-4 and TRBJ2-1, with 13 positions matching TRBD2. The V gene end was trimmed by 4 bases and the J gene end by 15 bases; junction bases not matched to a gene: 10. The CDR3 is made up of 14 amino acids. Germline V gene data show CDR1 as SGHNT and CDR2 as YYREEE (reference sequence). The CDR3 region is CASSATSGRPDRFF. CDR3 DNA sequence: TGTGCCAGCAGCGCGACTAGCGGGAGGCCAGACCGGTTCTTC.

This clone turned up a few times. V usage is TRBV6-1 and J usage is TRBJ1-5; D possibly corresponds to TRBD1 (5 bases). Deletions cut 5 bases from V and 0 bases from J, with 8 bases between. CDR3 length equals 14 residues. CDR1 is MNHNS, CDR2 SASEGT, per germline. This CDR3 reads CASSTGVSNQPQHF. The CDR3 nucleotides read TGTGCCAGCAGTACAGGAGTTAGCAATCAGCCCCAGCATTTT.

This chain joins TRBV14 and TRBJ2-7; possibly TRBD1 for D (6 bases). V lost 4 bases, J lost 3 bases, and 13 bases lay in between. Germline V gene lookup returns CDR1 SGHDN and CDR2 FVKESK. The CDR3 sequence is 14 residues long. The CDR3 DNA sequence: TGTGCCAGCAGCCCTTCACGCAGGGGCTACGAGCAGTACTTC. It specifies CASSPSRRGYEQYF.

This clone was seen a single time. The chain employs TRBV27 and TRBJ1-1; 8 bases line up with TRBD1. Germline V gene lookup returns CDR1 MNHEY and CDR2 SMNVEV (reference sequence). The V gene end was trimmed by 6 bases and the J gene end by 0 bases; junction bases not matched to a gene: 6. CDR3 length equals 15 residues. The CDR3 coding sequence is TGTGCCAGCAGCCGCCGGGACAGGATGAACACTGAAGCTTTCTTT. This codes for CASSRRDRMNTEAFF.

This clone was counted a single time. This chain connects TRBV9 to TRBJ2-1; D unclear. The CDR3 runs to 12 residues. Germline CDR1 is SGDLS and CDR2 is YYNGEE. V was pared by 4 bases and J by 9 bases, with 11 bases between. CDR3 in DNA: TGTGCCAGCAGCCCGTCCGTGGGTGAGCAGTTCTTC. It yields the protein CASSPSVGEQFF.

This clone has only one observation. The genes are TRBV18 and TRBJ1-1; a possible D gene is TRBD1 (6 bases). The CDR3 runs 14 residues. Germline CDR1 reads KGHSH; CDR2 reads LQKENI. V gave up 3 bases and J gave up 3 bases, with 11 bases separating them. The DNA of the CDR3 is TGTGCCAGCTCACCCACGGGGGGGCACACTGAAGCTTTCTTT. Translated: CASSPTGGHTEAFF.

As DNA, the CDR3 is TGTGCCAGCAGGCCCGGGACTGGAGGTGCCTACGAGCAGTACTTC. It is translated as CASRPGTGGAYEQYF. V and J are TRBV2 and TRBJ2-7; D may be TRBD2 (6 bases). The V and J ends lost 6 bases and 2 bases respectively, with 17 bases between them. The V gene's germline CDR1 is SNHLY and CDR2 FYNNEI. The CDR3 contains 15 residues.

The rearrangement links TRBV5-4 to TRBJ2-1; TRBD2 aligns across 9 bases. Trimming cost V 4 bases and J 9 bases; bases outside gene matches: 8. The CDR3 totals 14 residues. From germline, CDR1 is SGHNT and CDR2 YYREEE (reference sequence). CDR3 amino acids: CASSKGLASREQFF. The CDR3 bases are TGTGCCAGCAGCAAGGGACTAGCCTCCCGTGAGCAGTTCTTC.

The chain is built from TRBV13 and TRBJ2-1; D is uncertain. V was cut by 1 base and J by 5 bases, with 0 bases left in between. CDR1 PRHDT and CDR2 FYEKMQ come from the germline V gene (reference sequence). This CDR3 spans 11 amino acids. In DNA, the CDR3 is TGTGCCAGCAGCTTAGACAATGAGCAGTTCTTC. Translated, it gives CASSLDNEQFF.

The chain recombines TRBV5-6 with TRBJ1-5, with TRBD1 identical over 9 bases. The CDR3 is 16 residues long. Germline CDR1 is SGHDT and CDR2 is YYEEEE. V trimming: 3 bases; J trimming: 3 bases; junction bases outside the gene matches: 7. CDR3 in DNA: TGTGCCAGCAGCTCCAGACAGGGGGTCCTCAATCAGCCCCAGCATTTT. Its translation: CASSSRQGVLNQPQHF.

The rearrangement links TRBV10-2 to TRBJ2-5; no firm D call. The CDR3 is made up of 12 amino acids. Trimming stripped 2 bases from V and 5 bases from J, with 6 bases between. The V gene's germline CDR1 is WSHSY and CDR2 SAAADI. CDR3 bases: TGCGCCAGCAGTGAGCCCCTGGAGACCCAGTACTTC. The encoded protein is CASSEPLETQYF.

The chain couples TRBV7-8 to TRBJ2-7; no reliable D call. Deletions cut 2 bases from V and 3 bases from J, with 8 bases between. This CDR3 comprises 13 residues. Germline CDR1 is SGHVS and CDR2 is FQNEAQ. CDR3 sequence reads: CASSLSSGYEQYF. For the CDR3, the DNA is TGTGCCAGCAGCTTATCGTCCGGCTACGAGCAGTACTTC. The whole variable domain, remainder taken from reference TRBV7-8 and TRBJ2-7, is GAGVSQSPRYKVAKRGQDVALRCDPISGHVSLFWYQQALGQGPEFLTYFQNEAQLDKSGLPSDRFFAERPEGSVSTLKIQRTQQEDSAVYLCASSLSSGYEQYFGPGTRLTVT.

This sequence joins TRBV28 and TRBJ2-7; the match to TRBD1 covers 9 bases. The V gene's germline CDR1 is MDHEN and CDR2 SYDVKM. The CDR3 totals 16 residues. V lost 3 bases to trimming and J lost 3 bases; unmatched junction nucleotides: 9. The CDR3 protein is CASSLTGNRGHYEQYF. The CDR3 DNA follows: TGTGCCAGCAGTTTGACGGGGAACAGGGGGCACTACGAGCAGTACTTC.

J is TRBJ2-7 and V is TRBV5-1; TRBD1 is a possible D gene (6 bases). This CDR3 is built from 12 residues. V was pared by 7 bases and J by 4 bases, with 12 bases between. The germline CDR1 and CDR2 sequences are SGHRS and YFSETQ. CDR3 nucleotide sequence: TGCGCCAGCGCAACAGGGCAATACGAGCAGTACTTC. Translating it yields CASATGQYEQYF. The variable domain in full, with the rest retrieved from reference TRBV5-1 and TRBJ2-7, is KAGVTQTPRYLIKTRGQQVTLSCSPISGHRSVSWYQQTPGQGLQFLFEYFSETQRNKGNFPGRFSGRQFSNSRSEMNVSTLELGDSALYLCASATGQYEQYFGPGTRLTVT.